This T cell receptor (beta chain) was found in a study of persistence of HIV-infected CD4 T cells (dated by TCRdb to 2020 to 2022). Background for the entire study: CMV- and HIV-1 Gag-responding CD4+ T cells were isolated from ART-treated individuals so that antigen-driven clonal expansion of HIV-1-infected cells could be examined. The median time participants had been on suppressive ART was approximately eight years. Peripheral blood samples of up to about 200 mL were obtained at multiple time points, with the exception of two participants, for whom leukapheresis was performed at a single time point. The clonality of all cells in each sorted population was measured by TCRbeta sequencing, and the clonality of infected cells was measured by proviral sequencing. In the cross-participant TCR cluster analysis, about 8 participants were included for CMV and 7 participants were included for Gag.

In the germline V gene, CDR1 corresponds to SGHTA and CDR2 to FQGNSA. The CDR3 starts with the cysteine, ends with the phenylalanine, and has 13 residues. The only DNA kept is the CDR3, 39 bases in frame from the first base. The trim is 2 bases for V and 6 bases for J, with a gap of 11 bases between the germline ends. Sample treatment or condition, as interpreted from the label and publication: suppressive antiretroviral therapy. A pool of overlapping HIV-1 Gag 15-mer peptides, at 0.95 to 1 ug per peptide per mL, was used to stimulate the cells. Nonresponding CD40L-negative CD69-negative CD45RO-high memory CD4+ T cells were sorted as memory populations depleted of antigen-responding cells. HIV-1-infected adults in whom suppressive ART had been started during chronic infection were enrolled as participants. For at least 4 years, participants had undetectable plasma HIV-1 RNA, below 50 copies/mL. To be included, participants needed a CD4+ T cell count above 400 cells/uL and a positive CMV serology. Before stimulation, PBMCs were isolated using density centrifugation and then depleted of CD8+ T cells. For roughly 17 hours, CD8-depleted PBMCs were stimulated with anti-CD28/CD49d costimulation, a CD40-blocking antibody, and enfuvirtide, which was added to prevent new infections. Sorting was done on either a Beckman Coulter MoFlo Legacy or an XDP sorter, and propidium iodide was used to exclude dead cells. Genomic DNA was extracted with the QIAamp DNA Mini Kit for samples above one million cells, otherwise with the Quick-DNA Microprep Kit.

For this clone: The antigen it binds to is not known. No base qualities exist here, and no much larger clone lies one base off it.

The immunoSEQ hsTCRB assay version 4 in survey mode was used to sequence TCRbeta repertoires from genomic DNA. Genomic DNA was diluted to about 10 ng/uL, using up to about 1 ug per sample for TCRbeta sequencing. Per the original workflow: Analysis of the TCRbeta data was done in ImmunoSeq Analyzer 3.0, and diversity was computed on productive nucleotide rearrangements. Using the Immunarch R package, lower-bound TCR diversity was estimated with the improved Chao index and clonality was estimated with the Gini coefficient. Different nucleotide rearrangements encoding the same CDR3beta amino acid sequence were treated as distinct clonotypes. Differential abundance analysis found TCRbeta sequences that were significantly enriched in antigen-responding cells compared with anti-CD3/anti-CD28-activated cells. TCRs were clustered by predicted peptide-MHC specificity with GLIPH2, both within individual participants and across merged participant data sets. TCRdb carries this immuneACCESS record with in-frame sequences only. Its versions omit some clonotypes, under half of them owing to an unresolved V gene in the studies checked, with the rest unexplained. V and J calls and clone size follow that table, whereas D and trimming were derived from the DNA. The sample table lists about 36,000 clones, more than 75% of them with a count of one. The top ten clonotypes cover around 5.9% of the sample.

The investigation overall reported the following: Only a small number of individuals took part in the study, and only a limited range of antigens was tested. TCRbeta richness in CMV- and Gag-responding cells was significantly lower than in anti-CD3/anti-CD28-responding cells; CMV-responding cells had higher oligoclonality than CD3/CD28-stimulated and Gag-responding cells. Antigen-responding cells were enriched for degenerate expanded CDR3beta sequences, which suggests convergent selection of CD4+ responses to CMV and Gag. Within the same sorted populations, how oligoclonal the TCRs were correlated with how oligoclonal the proviruses were. Bulk TCR analyses could not be limited to the rare CMV-responding cells that actually contained HIV-1 proviruses.

The source was cultured CD4+ T cells from PBMCs, collected from a patient who received antiretroviral therapy. Interpreted using the paper, the cell subset or site label stands for: CD40L-CD69- CD45RO-high memory CD4 T cells not responding to Gag peptides. The sequence joins TRBV7-2 to TRBJ2-7, with no D gene named confidently. This sequence originates from an adult with HIV. The donor label of this sample is uncertain. This receptor carries the CDR3 CASSLKYPIEQYF. The bases read TGTGCCAGCAGCTTAAAGTATCCAATCGAGCAGTACTTC.